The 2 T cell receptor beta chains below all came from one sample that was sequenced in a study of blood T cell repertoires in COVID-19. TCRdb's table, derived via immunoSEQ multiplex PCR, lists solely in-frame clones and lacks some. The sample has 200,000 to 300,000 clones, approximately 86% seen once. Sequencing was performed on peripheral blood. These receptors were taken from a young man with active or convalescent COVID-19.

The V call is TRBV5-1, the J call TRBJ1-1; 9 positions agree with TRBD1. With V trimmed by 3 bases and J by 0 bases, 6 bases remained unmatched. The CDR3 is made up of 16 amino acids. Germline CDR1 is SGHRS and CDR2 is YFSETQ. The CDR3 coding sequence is TGCGCCAGCAGCTCCGATGGGACAGGGATGAACACTGAAGCTTTCTTT. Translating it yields CASSSDGTGMNTEAFF.

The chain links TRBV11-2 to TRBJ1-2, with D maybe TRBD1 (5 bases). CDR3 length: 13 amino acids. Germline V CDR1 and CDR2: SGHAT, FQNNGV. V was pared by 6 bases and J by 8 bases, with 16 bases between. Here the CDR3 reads CASRVKAGRGYTF. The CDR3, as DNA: TGTGCCAGCAGGGTAAAGGCAGGGCGCGGCTACACCTTC.